This T cell receptor beta chain was captured in a study of blood T cell repertoires in COVID-19. The overall study: T cells, B-cell-depleted T cells, or PBMCs provided the cDNA or gDNA that served as material.

As processed by the authors: Estimation of nucleated cell counts relied on the amplification of reference gene primers. The repertoire was sequenced with immunoSEQ multiplex PCR; TCRdb's copy has only in-frame clones and lacks some. V and J calls and clone size follow that table, whereas D and trimming were derived from the DNA. The profile shows about 200,000 clones, about four fifths of them singletons. The CDR3 loop spans 15 amino acids. V trimming: 2 bases; J trimming: 5 bases; junction bases outside the gene matches: 4. The germline V gene has CDR1 MDHEN and CDR2 SYDVKM. This clone came up once. The sample comprised peripheral blood. The V call is TRBV28, the J call TRBJ2-1; 9 nucleotides agree with TRBD2. The source is an elderly woman with acute or convalescent COVID-19. The CDR3 here is CASSLRREGHNEQFF. In DNA, the CDR3 is TGTGCCAGCAGTTTAAGGCGGGAGGGACACAATGAGCAGTTCTTC.